The 3 T cell receptor beta chains listed next were all sequenced from one sample in a study of regulatory T cells in long-lasting Graves disease. As for time point: persistent/refractory GD, antithyroid drugs over 5 years with positive TRAb. RNA extracted from PBMCs served as the sequencing template. CDR3 regions were amplified by Arm-PCR using iRepertoire HTBI primers to build TCR beta libraries. TCRdb called the multiplex PCR reads again in MiXCR, with one record for every CDR3 protein. Of 310,000 or so distinct CDR3 sequences in the sample, roughly 21% were seen once. Specimen: peripheral blood mononuclear cells (PBMCs), collected when the disease was refractory, from a patient treated with antithyroid drugs. Receptor source: a female donor with Graves disease.

This clonotype was recorded many times. The CDR3 loop reads CASRRGTGGSPWQETQYF. In DNA, the CDR3 is TGTGCCAGCAGGCGTGGGACAGGGGGCAGCCCCTGGCAAGAGACCCAGTACTTC. This chain joins TRBV2 and TRBJ2-5; 12 positions match TRBD1. Germline V CDR1 and CDR2: SNHLY, FYNNEI. With 6 bases clipped from V and 2 bases from J, the junction kept 13 bases outside the gene matches. CDR3 length: 18 amino acids.

This chain connects TRBV7-9 to TRBJ1-5, with unresolved D. The CDR3 totals 14 residues. Trimming left V 5 bases short and J 3 bases short, with 11 bases between. Per the germline V gene, CDR1 is SEHNR and CDR2 is FQNEAQ (reference sequence). The CDR3 spells CASSVGVPNQPQHF. The CDR3 nucleotides are TGTGCCAGCAGCGTCGGGGTGCCCAATCAGCCCCAGCATTTT. The entire variable domain, with the rest obtained from reference TRBV7-9 and TRBJ1-5, is as follows: DTGVSQNPRHKITKRGQNVTFRCDPISEHNRLYWYRQTLGQGPEFLTYFQNEAQLEKSRLLSDRFSAERPKGSFSTLEIQRTEQGDSAMYLCASSVGVPNQPQHFGDGTRLSIL.

Comment on this clonotype: A much larger clone differs from this one at a single base, so this may be a read error. J is TRBJ1-2 and V is TRBV20-1; D unclear. This CDR3 is built from 11 residues. From germline, CDR1 is DFQATT and CDR2 SNEGSKA (reference sequence). Trimming pared 3 bases from V and 7 bases from J, leaving 9 bases between. CDR3 sequence reads: CSARGNPGYTF. For the CDR3, the DNA is TGCAGTGCTAGGGGCAATCCTGGCTACACCTTC.